These T cell receptor beta chains were read from a single sample in a study of T cell responses to AZD1222 COVID-19 vaccine. Assay: immunoSEQ multiplex PCR; the TCRdb copy retains only in-frame clones and omits some. Of approximately 130,000 clones detected, 93% appear once; the ten largest clones hold about 0.91%. Sequencing used peripheral blood, obtained on day 0 of AZD1222 vaccination. The source is an adult in good health. The CDR3 runs from the conserved cysteine through the conserved F or W. Each record gives: J gene, V gene, D gene, clone size, CDR3 protein, CDR3 DNA. The D gene is left open where the match is weak. Clone size is shown for a subset of rows, as once, few, many or a class of expanded clone.

j_gene: TRBJ1-2
v_gene: TRBV6-1
d_gene: -
abundance: -
CDR3aa: CASSGSRSGVFGYGYTF
CDR3nt: TGTGCCAGCAGTGGAAGTAGGTCAGGGGTTTTCGGCTATGGCTACACCTTC

j_gene: TRBJ1-1
v_gene: TRBV3-1/TRBV3-2
d_gene: TRBD1
abundance: -
CDR3aa: CASSQLRDSYLNTEAFF
CDR3nt: TGTGCCAGCAGCCAACTTCGGGACAGCTATTTGAACACTGAAGCTTTCTTT

j_gene: TRBJ1-4
v_gene: TRBV25-1
d_gene: -
abundance: -
CDR3aa: CASSGEGEKLFF
CDR3nt: TGTGCCAGCAGTGGCGAGGGTGAAAAACTGTTTTTT

j_gene: TRBJ1-5
v_gene: TRBV4-1
d_gene: TRBD1
abundance: -
CDR3aa: CASSQERQGGQPQHF
CDR3nt: TGCGCCAGCAGCCAAGAAAGGCAGGGGGGTCAGCCCCAGCATTTT

j_gene: TRBJ1-2
v_gene: TRBV18
d_gene: -
abundance: -
CDR3aa: CASSPPGHANYGYTF
CDR3nt: TGTGCCAGCTCACCACCGGGACACGCTAACTATGGCTACACCTTC

j_gene: TRBJ2-1
v_gene: TRBV7-7
d_gene: TRBD1
abundance: -
CDR3aa: CASSSGQRDEQFF
CDR3nt: TGTGCCAGCAGCTCGGGACAGCGCGATGAGCAGTTCTTC

j_gene: TRBJ2-1
v_gene: TRBV4-1
d_gene: -
abundance: -
CDR3aa: CASSQDASWVANEQFF
CDR3nt: TGCGCCAGCAGCCAAGATGCCTCCTGGGTTGCCAATGAGCAGTTCTTC

j_gene: TRBJ2-1
v_gene: TRBV30
d_gene: TRBD2
abundance: -
CDR3aa: CAWSTGGSGSYNEQFF
CDR3nt: TGTGCCTGGAGTACGGGAGGGAGTGGATCCTACAATGAGCAGTTCTTC

j_gene: TRBJ1-1
v_gene: TRBV18
d_gene: -
abundance: -
CDR3aa: CASSPGTGTDTEAFF
CDR3nt: TGTGCCAGCTCACCAGGTACAGGGACGGACACTGAAGCTTTCTTT

j_gene: TRBJ1-2
v_gene: TRBV18
d_gene: -
abundance: -
CDR3aa: CASSPRKGYDYGYTF
CDR3nt: TGTGCCAGCTCACCACGTAAGGGTTACGACTATGGCTACACCTTC

j_gene: TRBJ1-2
v_gene: TRBV20-1
d_gene: -
abundance: -
CDR3aa: CSASKGIYGYTF
CDR3nt: TGCAGTGCTAGTAAGGGGATCTATGGCTACACCTTC

j_gene: TRBJ1-2
v_gene: TRBV19
d_gene: -
abundance: -
CDR3aa: CASSLGQMNGYTF
CDR3nt: TGTGCCAGTAGTCTGGGGCAGATGAATGGCTACACCTTC

j_gene: TRBJ2-7
v_gene: TRBV19
d_gene: TRBD1
abundance: -
CDR3aa: CASSAGTGAYEQYF
CDR3nt: TGTGCCAGTAGTGCCGGGACAGGGGCCTACGAGCAGTACTTC

j_gene: TRBJ2-7
v_gene: TRBV3-1/TRBV3-2
d_gene: TRBD2
abundance: -
CDR3aa: CASSQGASGGAFHEQYF
CDR3nt: TGTGCCAGCAGCCAAGGGGCTAGCGGGGGGGCCTTCCACGAGCAGTACTTC

j_gene: TRBJ1-1
v_gene: TRBV29-1
d_gene: -
abundance: -
CDR3aa: CSVEGRREAFF
CDR3nt: TGCAGCGTTGAGGGGCGGCGGGAAGCTTTCTTT

j_gene: TRBJ1-2
v_gene: TRBV27
d_gene: -
abundance: -
CDR3aa: CASSLNRVASGYTF
CDR3nt: TGTGCCAGCAGTTTAAACAGGGTGGCAAGCGGCTACACCTTC

j_gene: TRBJ1-1
v_gene: TRBV21-1
d_gene: -
abundance: -
CDR3aa: CASSPGAGGIFTEAFF
CDR3nt: TGTGCCAGCAGCCCTGGGGCAGGGGGCATTTTTACTGAAGCTTTCTTT

j_gene: TRBJ2-5
v_gene: TRBV5-6
d_gene: TRBD2
abundance: -
CDR3aa: CASSFPGGRETQYF
CDR3nt: TGTGCCAGCAGCTTCCCGGGGGGGCGGGAGACCCAGTACTTC

j_gene: TRBJ2-7
v_gene: TRBV12-3/TRBV12-4
d_gene: -
abundance: -
CDR3aa: CASSFGRSYEQYF
CDR3nt: TGTGCCAGCAGTTTTGGTAGATCCTACGAGCAGTACTTC

j_gene: TRBJ1-1
v_gene: TRBV10-3
d_gene: -
abundance: -
CDR3aa: CAISESRQGRIEAFF
CDR3nt: TGTGCCATCAGTGAGTCAAGGCAGGGCCGGATCGAAGCTTTCTTT

j_gene: TRBJ1-2
v_gene: TRBV13
d_gene: -
abundance: -
CDR3aa: CASSLRENSYTF
CDR3nt: TGTGCCAGCAGCCTCCGGGAGAATAGCTACACCTTC

j_gene: TRBJ2-3
v_gene: TRBV25-1
d_gene: -
abundance: -
CDR3aa: CASAGASTDTQYF
CDR3nt: TGTGCCAGCGCCGGGGCTAGCACAGATACGCAGTATTTT

j_gene: TRBJ2-5
v_gene: TRBV18
d_gene: TRBD1
abundance: -
CDR3aa: CASSPSGQGETQYF
CDR3nt: TGTGCCAGCTCACCATCGGGACAGGGGGAGACCCAGTACTTC

j_gene: TRBJ1-5
v_gene: TRBV4-1
d_gene: TRBD1
abundance: -
CDR3aa: CASSQGQGARGNQPQHF
CDR3nt: TGCGCCAGCAGCCAGGGACAGGGGGCGCGGGGCAATCAGCCCCAGCATTTT

j_gene: TRBJ1-1
v_gene: TRBV9
d_gene: TRBD1
abundance: -
CDR3aa: CASSVVGTGDTEAFF
CDR3nt: TGTGCCAGCAGCGTAGTCGGGACAGGGGACACTGAAGCTTTCTTT

j_gene: TRBJ2-3
v_gene: TRBV5-6
d_gene: -
abundance: -
CDR3aa: CASSLSGYTQYF
CDR3nt: TGTGCCAGCAGCTTGTCGGGATATACGCAGTATTTT

j_gene: TRBJ2-7
v_gene: TRBV12-3/TRBV12-4
d_gene: TRBD2
abundance: -
CDR3aa: CASRTSDVYEQYF
CDR3nt: TGTGCCAGCCGGACTAGCGATGTATACGAGCAGTACTTC

j_gene: TRBJ1-1
v_gene: TRBV9
d_gene: -
abundance: -
CDR3aa: CASSVVVGQGITEAFF
CDR3nt: TGTGCCAGCAGCGTAGTGGTCGGGCAGGGGATCACTGAAGCTTTCTTT

j_gene: TRBJ2-4
v_gene: TRBV5-4
d_gene: -
abundance: -
CDR3aa: CASSTSARGDSKNIQYF
CDR3nt: TGTGCCAGCAGCACCTCGGCCCGAGGGGATTCCAAAAACATTCAGTACTTC

j_gene: TRBJ2-5
v_gene: TRBV5-8
d_gene: TRBD1
abundance: -
CDR3aa: CASNRQGARETQYF
CDR3nt: TGTGCCAGCAACCGACAGGGGGCCAGGGAGACCCAGTACTTC

j_gene: TRBJ1-1
v_gene: TRBV9
d_gene: -
abundance: -
CDR3aa: CASSPTGLGAFF
CDR3nt: TGTGCCAGCAGTCCTACAGGGCTGGGAGCTTTCTTT

j_gene: TRBJ1-2
v_gene: TRBV7-9
d_gene: TRBD1
abundance: -
CDR3aa: CASSEYKDRGHGYTF
CDR3nt: TGTGCCAGCAGTGAATATAAGGACAGGGGACACGGCTACACCTTC

j_gene: TRBJ2-3
v_gene: TRBV11-2
d_gene: TRBD2
abundance: -
CDR3aa: CASKLAGGQDTQYF
CDR3nt: TGTGCCAGCAAACTAGCGGGGGGGCAAGATACGCAGTATTTT

j_gene: TRBJ1-4
v_gene: TRBV18
d_gene: TRBD1
abundance: -
CDR3aa: CASSPSIPGTGVVKLFF
CDR3nt: TGTGCCAGCTCACCCTCGATCCCCGGGACAGGGGTTGTGAAACTGTTTTTT

j_gene: TRBJ1-1
v_gene: TRBV11-2
d_gene: -
abundance: -
CDR3aa: CASSLEGEAFF
CDR3nt: TGTGCCAGCAGCTTGGAGGGTGAAGCTTTCTTT

j_gene: TRBJ1-5
v_gene: TRBV20-1
d_gene: -
abundance: -
CDR3aa: CSASGSEISNQPQHF
CDR3nt: TGCAGTGCTAGTGGGAGTGAGATTAGCAATCAGCCCCAGCATTTT

j_gene: TRBJ2-5
v_gene: TRBV6-1
d_gene: -
abundance: -
CDR3aa: CASSLNLETQYF
CDR3nt: TGTGCCAGCAGTTTAAATCTGGAGACCCAGTACTTC

j_gene: TRBJ1-3
v_gene: TRBV6-5
d_gene: -
abundance: -
CDR3aa: CASSYDIGLSGNTIYF
CDR3nt: TGTGCCAGCAGCTACGACATCGGGCTCTCTGGAAACACCATATATTTT

j_gene: TRBJ1-5
v_gene: TRBV7-9
d_gene: -
abundance: -
CDR3aa: CASSLKHQPQHF
CDR3nt: TGTGCCAGCAGCTTAAAGCATCAGCCCCAGCATTTT

j_gene: TRBJ2-3
v_gene: TRBV12-5
d_gene: TRBD1
abundance: -
CDR3aa: CASGLGQGTDTQYF
CDR3nt: TGTGCTAGTGGTCTCGGACAGGGCACAGATACGCAGTATTTT

j_gene: TRBJ2-1
v_gene: TRBV28
d_gene: TRBD2
abundance: -
CDR3aa: CASAPGTSGYNEQFF
CDR3nt: TGTGCCAGCGCGCCCGGGACTAGCGGATACAATGAGCAGTTCTTC

j_gene: TRBJ1-1
v_gene: TRBV16
d_gene: TRBD1
abundance: once
CDR3aa: CASSPHLTGDGTEAFF
CDR3nt: TGTGCCAGCAGCCCCCATTTGACAGGGGACGGCACTGAAGCTTTCTTT

j_gene: TRBJ2-2
v_gene: TRBV27
d_gene: TRBD1
abundance: -
CDR3aa: CASSVGTAGELFF
CDR3nt: TGTGCCAGCAGTGTCGGGACAGCCGGGGAGCTGTTTTTT

j_gene: TRBJ1-2
v_gene: TRBV6-6
d_gene: -
abundance: few
CDR3aa: CASSYVGAANYGYTF
CDR3nt: TGTGCCAGCAGTTACGTGGGGGCAGCGAACTATGGCTACACCTTC

j_gene: TRBJ1-4
v_gene: TRBV3-1/TRBV3-2
d_gene: TRBD1
abundance: once
CDR3aa: CASSRTGANEKLFF
CDR3nt: TGTGCCAGCAGCAGAACAGGGGCTAATGAAAAACTGTTTTTT

j_gene: TRBJ1-5
v_gene: TRBV19
d_gene: -
abundance: -
CDR3aa: CASSIQGRNQPQHF
CDR3nt: TGTGCCAGTAGTATCCAGGGGAGGAATCAGCCCCAGCATTTT

j_gene: TRBJ1-5
v_gene: TRBV18
d_gene: -
abundance: -
CDR3aa: CASSPAAGNQPQHF
CDR3nt: TGTGCCAGCTCACCCGCGGCCGGGAATCAGCCCCAGCATTTT

j_gene: TRBJ1-1
v_gene: TRBV30
d_gene: -
abundance: once
CDR3aa: CAWNAGGDTEAFF
CDR3nt: TGTGCCTGGAATGCAGGAGGGGACACTGAAGCTTTCTTT

j_gene: TRBJ1-1
v_gene: TRBV9
d_gene: -
abundance: -
CDR3aa: CASSVQTGPLTEAFF
CDR3nt: TGTGCCAGCAGCGTCCAAACAGGACCTCTCACTGAAGCTTTCTTT

j_gene: TRBJ2-7
v_gene: TRBV7-9
d_gene: TRBD1
abundance: -
CDR3aa: CASRALPGQGTEQYF
CDR3nt: TGTGCCAGCAGAGCCCTACCGGGACAGGGAACCGAGCAGTACTTC

j_gene: TRBJ1-6
v_gene: TRBV6-1
d_gene: -
abundance: -
CDR3aa: CASSEGQGGNSPLHF
CDR3nt: TGTGCCAGCAGTGAAGGTCAGGGAGGGAATTCACCCCTCCACTTT

j_gene: TRBJ1-1
v_gene: TRBV6-5
d_gene: -
abundance: -
CDR3aa: CASGRSGGTEAFF
CDR3nt: TGTGCCAGCGGACGGTCTGGGGGCACTGAAGCTTTCTTT

j_gene: TRBJ1-4
v_gene: TRBV6-5
d_gene: TRBD1
abundance: once
CDR3aa: CASSSLGTGTEKLFF
CDR3nt: TGTGCCAGCAGTTCCCTCGGGACAGGGACTGAAAAACTGTTTTTT

j_gene: TRBJ2-3
v_gene: TRBV7-9
d_gene: -
abundance: -
CDR3aa: CASSSTPQGDTQYF
CDR3nt: TGTGCCAGCAGCTCAACACCCCAGGGTGATACGCAGTATTTT

j_gene: TRBJ1-4
v_gene: TRBV2
d_gene: -
abundance: -
CDR3aa: CASSGAGTNEKLFF
CDR3nt: TGTGCCAGCAGTGGTGCAGGGACTAATGAAAAACTGTTTTTT